A selection of T cell receptor beta chains follows, all from one sample in a study of T cell responses to AZD1222 COVID-19 vaccine. The assay was immunoSEQ multiplex PCR, and TCRdb's table has in-frame clones only and misses some. The repertoire holds tens of thousands of clones, with 85% to 90% as singletons. The source was peripheral blood, collected on day 0 of MenACWY control vaccination. The receptors here all came from an adult in good health. Each CDR3 is given with its conserved first and last residue. Each record gives: J gene, D gene, clone size, V gene, CDR3 DNA, CDR3 protein. The D gene is left open where the match is weak. Where a row states a size, it is once, few, many or the class of an expanded clone; other rows omit it.

TRBJ1-5 | . | . | TRBV29-1 | TGCAGCGTTGAAGAAGGGGCAGGGGATCAGCCCCAGCATTTT | CSVEEGAGDQPQHF
TRBJ2-7 | TRBD1 | once | TRBV5-6 | TGTGCCAGCAGCTCGGACAGGGGTCCCTCCTACGAGCAGTACTTC | CASSSDRGPSYEQYF
TRBJ1-3 | . | . | TRBV3-1/TRBV3-2 | TGTGCCAGCAGCCAGGGGGCTAAGAACACCATATATTTT | CASSQGAKNTIYF
TRBJ2-5 | . | . | TRBV19 | TGTGCCAGTAGTATTACTTCCGGGTTAGTTGGCGGGGGCTACCGAGAGACCCAGTACTTC | CASSITSGLVGGGYRETQYF
TRBJ2-1 | . | . | TRBV4-3 | TGCGCCAGCAGCCAAGAAGGGGTGGAGTCTGAGTCCTACAATGAGCAGTTCTTC | CASSQEGVESESYNEQFF
TRBJ2-3 | . | . | TRBV5-1 | TGCGCCAGCAGCTTGACGGATACGCAGTATTTT | CASSLTDTQYF
TRBJ1-1 | . | . | TRBV18 | TGTGCCAGCTCATATAGGACAGCGAACACTGAAGCTTTCTTT | CASSYRTANTEAFF
TRBJ2-7 | TRBD1 | . | TRBV7-2 | TGTGCCAGCAGCTTAGTGGGGACAGGGGGCTACGAGCAGTACTTC | CASSLVGTGGYEQYF
TRBJ1-5 | . | . | TRBV6-2/TRBV6-3 | TGTGCCAGCAGTTCCCGGACAGCCGGGACCCTAAATCAGCCCCAGCATTTT | CASSSRTAGTLNQPQHF
TRBJ2-5 | . | . | TRBV18 | TGTGCCAGCTCACCAGGAGGGCAGAGGCCCCAAGAGACCCAGTACTTC | CASSPGGQRPQETQYF
TRBJ1-6 | . | . | TRBV19 | TGTGCCAGTAGCCCGTCGGGGGGTCATTCACCCCTCCACTTT | CASSPSGGHSPLHF
TRBJ1-1 | . | few | TRBV13 | TGTGCCAGCAGCTCCCGGCAGGGGAGGGGGGACACTGAAGCTTTCTTT | CASSSRQGRGDTEAFF
TRBJ2-7 | . | . | TRBV4-1 | TGCGCCAGCAGCCAAGTGCCCAGCTCCTACGAGCAGTACTTC | CASSQVPSSYEQYF
TRBJ1-1 | TRBD1 | . | TRBV19 | TGTGCCAGTAGTACAAGCGACAGGGCGAACACTGAAGCTTTCTTT | CASSTSDRANTEAFF
TRBJ2-7 | . | once | TRBV5-1 | TGCGCCAGCGGCCCATGGCCCGAGACAGGGACTTCCTACGAGCAGTACTTC | CASGPWPETGTSYEQYF
TRBJ2-1 | . | once | TRBV27 | TGTGCCAGCAGTTTAGCAGGGTCCATAAACAGTGAGCAGTTCTTC | CASSLAGSINSEQFF
TRBJ2-1 | . | . | TRBV24-1 | TGTGCCACCAGTGGTCCCGGGGCCAATGAGCAGTTCTTC | CATSGPGANEQFF
TRBJ1-3 | . | . | TRBV3-1/TRBV3-2 | TGTGCCAGCAGCCAAGTGGGAGGAAACACCATATATTTT | CASSQVGGNTIYF
TRBJ2-7 | . | once | TRBV5-4 | TGTGCCAGCAGCTTAGGGACATTTAAGAAGCAGTACTTC | CASSLGTFKKQYF
TRBJ1-4 | . | . | TRBV9 | TGTGCCAGCAGCTCGAATGAAAAACTGTTTTTT | CASSSNEKLFF
TRBJ2-3 | . | once | TRBV13 | TGTGCCAGCAGCTTAGTAGGGAGGCTCACAGATACGCAGTATTTT | CASSLVGRLTDTQYF
TRBJ2-1 | . | . | TRBV24-1 | TGTGCCACCAGTGACCAAGGTTACAATGAGCAGTTCTTC | CATSDQGYNEQFF
TRBJ1-1 | TRBD1 | . | TRBV10-3 | TGTGCCATCAGTGATACGACAGGGATCACTGAAGCTTTCTTT | CAISDTTGITEAFF
TRBJ2-3 | TRBD2 | . | TRBV4-3 | TGCGCCAGCAGCTCCCGGGTAGCGGGGGTGGAAGATACGCAGTATTTT | CASSSRVAGVEDTQYF
TRBJ2-3 | . | . | TRBV5-1 | TGCGCCAGCAGCGGGGCTCGGGTTCTGTATTTT | CASSGARVLYF
TRBJ2-4 | . | few | TRBV6-2/TRBV6-3 | TGTGCCAGCAGTTATAACGGGAAAAACATTCAGTACTTC | CASSYNGKNIQYF
TRBJ1-2 | TRBD1 | once | TRBV9 | TGTGCCAGCAGCGTACAGGGGGCCTATGGCTACACCTTC | CASSVQGAYGYTF
TRBJ1-3 | . | . | TRBV4-1 | TGCGCCAGCAGCCAAGATGCGAAATTCTCTGGAAACACCATATATTTT | CASSQDAKFSGNTIYF
TRBJ2-2 | TRBD2 | . | TRBV24-1 | TGTGCCACCAGTGATTTGGGGCGGGGGGCCCCCGGGGAGCTGTTTTTT | CATSDLGRGAPGELFF
TRBJ2-4 | TRBD2 | . | TRBV5-1 | TGCGCCAGCAGCTTGGATCTAGCGGGGGCTAAAAACATTCAGTACTTC | CASSLDLAGAKNIQYF
TRBJ1-2 | TRBD1 | . | TRBV7-9 | TGTGCCAGCAGCCCGGACAGGGGCTGGGGCTACACCTTC | CASSPDRGWGYTF
TRBJ2-5 | . | . | TRBV18 | TGTGCCAGCTCACCGTATCAGGGCGAAGAGACCCAGTACTTC | CASSPYQGEETQYF